These 9 T cell receptor beta chains were all obtained from the same sample, sequenced in a study of OX40 agonist ivuxolimab in advanced cancers. Library preparation was by the immunoSEQ multiplex PCR assay. TCRdb took this table from immuneACCESS and kept in-frame rearrangements with V and J called. Such tables lack part of the clones; where checked against another copy, unresolved V genes explain under half of the gap, and the rest is unexplained. The sample profile shows 55,000 to 80,000 clones; roughly four fifths of them were found once. The ten largest make up 9.8% of the sample. Here the sequenced sample was CD4+ or CD8+ T cells sorted from blood, taken in a trial of the OX40 agonist ivuxolimab. Source of these receptors: an adult with an advanced solid tumor such as melanoma, head and neck, liver or kidney cancer.

The chain has TRBV6-1 and TRBJ2-7, with 7 positions matching TRBD1. Trimming took 7 bases from V and 0 from J; bases not matched to a gene: 6. The CDR3 length is 14 residues. CDR1 and CDR2 from the germline V gene are MNHNS and SASEGT. CDR3 in DNA: TGTGCCAGCACCTTTCCAGGGGGCTCCTACGAGCAGTACTTC. Translating gives CASTFPGGSYEQYF.

The chain couples TRBV2 to TRBJ2-2; 7 nucleotides line up with TRBD1. The CDR3 sequence is 15 residues long. Germline V gives CDR1 SNHLY, CDR2 FYNNEI. Trimming removed 7 bases from V and 2 bases from J; junction bases left unmatched: 7. The CDR3: CASTERGRNTGELFF. The CDR3 nucleotides are TGTGCCAGCACAGAGAGGGGGCGAAACACCGGGGAGCTGTTTTTT.

The chain combines TRBV2 with TRBJ2-5, with D possibly being TRBD1 (6 bases). Germline CDR1 SNHLY, CDR2 FYNNEI. The CDR3 has 13 residues. The V gene lost 8 bases and the J gene lost 1 base, with 11 bases spanning the gap. CDR3 sequence (DNA): TGTGCCAGCGGGACAAGGGCCCAAGAGACCCAGTACTTC. Translating it yields CASGTRAQETQYF.

The sample holds a few counts of this clone. This chain connects TRBV12-2 to TRBJ1-6; the table's D call, TRBD1, has no DNA check behind it. TRBV12-2 is a pseudogene segment. This CDR3 contains 15 residues. The CDR3 DNA sequence: TGTGCAAGTCGCCCCGCACGGCAGGGGAATTCACCCCTCCACTTT. Protein: CASRPARQGNSPLHF.

The chain combines TRBV9 with TRBJ1-6, with D unresolved. V lost 4 bases, J lost 9 bases, and 17 bases lay in between. Germline assignment: CDR1 SGDLS and CDR2 YYNGEE. This CDR3 has 15 residues. CDR3 region: CASSLAGSSLSPLHF. CDR3 nucleotide sequence: TGTGCCAGCAGCTTAGCCGGGTCTTCCCTTTCACCCCTCCACTTT.

This chain uses TRBV7-9 with TRBJ1-6; D may be TRBD1 (5 bases). Germline V gene data show CDR1 as SEHNR and CDR2 as FQNEAQ (reference sequence). CDR3 length equals 14 residues. Trimming left V 2 bases short and J 8 bases short, with 10 bases between. Written as DNA, the CDR3 is TGTGCCAGCAGCTTAACGGAAGGGGATTCACCCCTCCACTTT. Its protein is CASSLTEGDSPLHF. The full variable domain, rest sourced from reference TRBV7-9 and TRBJ1-6, is DTGVSQNPRHKITKRGQNVTFRCDPISEHNRLYWYRQTLGQGPEFLTYFQNEAQLEKSRLLSDRFSAERPKGSFSTLEIQRTEQGDSAMYLCASSLTEGDSPLHFGNGTRLTVT.

In its sample, this clone was seen a few times. This chain links TRBV28 with TRBJ1-1, with D possibly being TRBD1 (5 bases). CDR1 is MDHEN and CDR2 is SYDVKM in the germline V gene. The CDR3 consists of 14 residues. V dropped 2 bases and J dropped 7 bases, with 14 bases sitting between them. For the CDR3, the DNA is TGTGCCAGCAGTTTAGAAGTGAGACAGTTTGAAGCTTTCTTT. It specifies CASSLEVRQFEAFF.

Notes on this clone: The same CDR3 can be traced to other DNA sequences in this sample. V is TRBV7-9 and J is TRBJ1-2; 7 positions match TRBD1. This CDR3 spans 14 amino acids. After removal of 1 base from V and 8 bases from J, the junction contained 7 bases not matched to a gene. From germline, CDR1 is SEHNR and CDR2 FQNEAQ (reference sequence). The CDR3: CASSLESAGGGYTF. CDR3 nucleotides: TGTGCCAGCAGCTTAGAGTCGGCAGGGGGGGGCTACACCTTC.

The chain links TRBV10-3 to TRBJ1-1, with D tentatively TRBD1 (5 bases). The CDR3 length is 13 residues. Trimming cost V 5 bases and J 4 bases, with 11 bases left between them. Germline loops: CDR1 ENHRY, CDR2 SYGVKD. The CDR3 spells CAISRGIGTEAFF. As DNA, the CDR3 is TGTGCCATCAGTCGGGGGATTGGCACTGAAGCTTTCTTT.